The rows below give T cell receptor beta chains drawn from one sample of a study of T-cell memory formation after mild COVID-19. TCRdb reprocessed the 5' RACE reads with MiXCR, giving one entry per CDR3 protein. Of around 310,000 distinct CDR3 sequences listed, 20% to 25% were seen once; the top ten hold around 20%. The sample was PBMCs or a T cell subset sorted from them (not recorded which). Every receptor here comes from a man aged 18-30 years who had mild COVID-19 (a few samples of this study predate the infection). Cell type and time point are not known. Each CDR3 is given with its conserved first and last residue.

CSVEGPSYGYTF	TRBJ1-2	TRBV29-1
CASSARDSHTEAFF	TRBJ1-1	TRBV11-2
CASSGANGYGYTF	TRBJ1-2	TRBV5-4
CAGRGSADTQYF	TRBJ2-3	TRBV10-3
CASQNGLAGARGETQYF	TRBJ2-5	TRBV5-4
CASSLRGPGANVLTF	TRBJ2-6	TRBV7-3
CASMKRGVLADTQYF	TRBJ2-3	TRBV19
CASREGQGLGGEQYF	TRBJ2-7	TRBV5-1
CASSPTGQGTRAQETQYF	TRBJ2-5	TRBV3-1
CASSSLLTGGLYF	TRBJ2-7	TRBV5-4
CASSDLAGGYNEQFF	TRBJ2-1	TRBV6-2/TRBV6-3
CASSGRLAGEETQYF	TRBJ2-5	TRBV7-9
CASGISQGDEQFF	TRBJ2-1	TRBV4-3
CASTSGTANEKLFF	TRBJ1-4	TRBV12-3/TRBV12-4
CSARDGTQRSRKLFF	TRBJ1-4	TRBV20-1
CASSYDGGRSGNTIYF	TRBJ1-3	TRBV6-6
CASSTGTPKFYNSPLHF	TRBJ1-6	TRBV6-5
CASSPGTSSYEQYF	TRBJ2-7	TRBV9
CSARDLGQSTDTQYF	TRBJ2-3	TRBV20-1
CASQETGGGETQYF	TRBJ2-5	TRBV5-1
CASSERGMGETQYF	TRBJ2-5	TRBV11-2
CASSAGDNYGYTF	TRBJ1-2	TRBV18
CASSPRREGMDIQYF	TRBJ2-4	TRBV7-9
CASSLVAVTNTEAFF	TRBJ1-1	TRBV5-5
CASRTDRRVGNYGYTF	TRBJ1-2	TRBV6-5
CASSGTGRYEKLFF	TRBJ1-4	TRBV27
CASTATGANTIYF	TRBJ1-3	TRBV6-6
CATSDDPDTQYF	TRBJ2-3	TRBV24-1
CASSAPGMSVQETQYF	TRBJ2-5	TRBV7-6
CASGQGYIQYF	TRBJ2-4	TRBV11-2
CSAQGRRGGSYEQYF	TRBJ2-7	TRBV20-1
CASSLFFPTSGNTIYF	TRBJ1-3	TRBV7-2
CASSFRGGGEKLFF	TRBJ1-4	TRBV12-3/TRBV12-4
CSARDQRGGDEQFF	TRBJ2-1	TRBV20-1
CASSDSKPRTGGPDTQYF	TRBJ2-3	TRBV6-4
CASSQDAGVYGYTF	TRBJ1-2	TRBV4-3
CASSSSRFNEQFF	TRBJ2-1	TRBV5-1
CASSPRGTGRPYEQYF	TRBJ2-7	TRBV9
CAWSVLAGVYEQYF	TRBJ2-7	TRBV30
CASSRQTGQETQYF	TRBJ2-5	TRBV7-2
CSARTGEDEQFF	TRBJ2-1	TRBV20-1
CASSLDGRSSEAFF	TRBJ1-1	TRBV7-2
CASSLWRLDYEQYF	TRBJ2-7	TRBV12-3/TRBV12-4
CASSPLTGEAFF	TRBJ1-1	TRBV18
CASSVAGATDTQYF	TRBJ2-3	TRBV18
CASSTLPSNQPQHF	TRBJ1-5	TRBV6-5
CASSVRDRGDYADTQYF	TRBJ2-3	TRBV7-9
CASIYRGLNTEAFF	TRBJ1-1	TRBV6-1
CASRVEGGDDYGYTF	TRBJ1-2	TRBV6-6
CASSFSGWEQFF	TRBJ2-1	TRBV5-1
CASFKLRGKDYGYTF	TRBJ1-2	TRBV7-9
CASGSLYEQYF	TRBJ2-7	TRBV19